These 29 T cell receptor beta chains were all obtained from the same sample, sequenced in a study of T cell responses to AZD1222 COVID-19 vaccine. Using immunoSEQ multiplex PCR, the repertoire was profiled, and TCRdb retains in-frame clones only, with some absent. The data show 85,000 or so clones, 85% to 95% seen once. The sequenced sample was peripheral blood, obtained 28 days after the second AZD1222 dose. These TCRs come from an adult who received the AZD1222 COVID-19 vaccine.

The chain combines TRBV2 with TRBJ2-3; TRBD2 matches 7 bases. The germline CDR1 and CDR2 sequences are SNHLY and FYNNEI. The CDR3 contains 14 residues. J was trimmed by 4 bases and V by 7 bases; bases with no gene match: 8. The CDR3 reads CASTRERDSDTQYF. Here the CDR3 DNA reads TGTGCCAGCACGCGGGAGCGGGACTCAGATACGCAGTATTTT. The whole variable domain, filled in from reference TRBV2 and TRBJ2-3, reads EPEVTQTPSHQVTQMGQEVILRCVPISNHLYFYWYRQILGQKVEFLVSFYNNEISEKSEIFDDQFSVERPDGSNFTLKIRSTKLEDSAMYFCASTRERDSDTQYFGPGTRLTVL.

The V and J genes are TRBV28 and TRBJ1-6, with TRBD1 matching over 10 bases. Germline CDR1 MDHEN, CDR2 SYDVKM. After removal of 6 bases from V and 8 bases from J, the junction contained 10 bases not matched to a gene. CDR3 length equals 16 residues. This CDR3 reads CASRALGQGFHSPLHF. The CDR3 DNA follows: TGTGCCAGCAGGGCGCTGGGACAGGGGTTTCATTCACCCCTCCACTTT.

A single count supports this clone. The CDR3 DNA is TGTGCCAGTAGTATGGGAGTTAACTACGAGCAGTACTTC. Translation gives CASSMGVNYEQYF. The chain is built from TRBV19 and TRBJ2-7; D is possibly TRBD2 (5 bases). Germline CDR1 LNHDA, CDR2 SQIVND (reference sequence). The CDR3 is 13 amino acids. Trimming cost V 3 bases and J 3 bases, with 9 bases left between them.

The V call is TRBV7-8, the J call TRBJ1-1, with D hard to call. CDR1 and CDR2 from the germline V gene are SGHVS and FQNEAQ. The CDR3 totals 16 residues. Trimming left V 3 bases short and J 4 bases short, with 18 bases between. The CDR3 spells CASSFILPSGSTEAFF. In DNA, the CDR3 is TGTGCCAGCAGCTTTATTTTACCCTCGGGGAGCACTGAAGCTTTCTTT. The variable domain in full, with the rest retrieved from reference TRBV7-8 and TRBJ1-1, is GAGVSQSPRYKVAKRGQDVALRCDPISGHVSLFWYQQALGQGPEFLTYFQNEAQLDKSGLPSDRFFAERPEGSVSTLKIQRTQQEDSAVYLCASSFILPSGSTEAFFGQGTRLTVV.

The rearrangement uses TRBV5-5 and TRBJ2-7, with D unclear. V dropped 3 bases and J dropped 8 bases, with 12 bases sitting between them. The CDR3 length is 12 residues. Germline assignment: CDR1 SGHKS and CDR2 YYEKEE (reference sequence). CDR3 sequence: CASSSVAFQQYF. The CDR3 DNA follows: TGTGCCAGCAGCTCTGTGGCGTTTCAGCAGTACTTC.

V and J are TRBV28 and TRBJ1-2, with 9 bases that match TRBD1. V lost 6 bases, J lost 1 base, and 6 bases stayed unmatched. This CDR3 region has 15 residues. Germline V gene lookup returns CDR1 MDHEN and CDR2 SYDVKM. The CDR3 DNA sequence: TGTGCCAGCAGGGAGCCGGGACAGGGTAACTATGGCTACACCTTC. Translation: CASREPGQGNYGYTF.

The chain joins TRBV12-5 to TRBJ1-2; the match to TRBD1 covers 7 bases. In germline, CDR1 is LGHNT, CDR2 FRNRAP. After removal of 1 base from V and 7 bases from J, the junction contained 0 bases not matched to a gene. This CDR3 spans 12 amino acids. The CDR3 region is CASGLDRGGYTF. CDR3 sequence (DNA): TGTGCTAGTGGTTTGGACAGGGGTGGCTACACCTTC. Complete variable domain (other parts from reference TRBV12-5 and TRBJ1-2): DARVTQTPRHKVTEMGQEVTMRCQPILGHNTVFWYRQTMMQGLELLAYFRNRAPLDDSGMPKDRFSAEMPDATLATLKIQPSEPRDSAVYFCASGLDRGGYTFGSGTRLTVV.

CDR3 loop: CASGAGVGTEAFF. The CDR3 DNA reads as TGCGCCAGCGGGGCGGGGGTTGGCACTGAAGCTTTCTTT. V usage is TRBV5-1 and J usage is TRBJ1-1, with a tentative D call TRBD1 (5 bases). Germline V CDR1 and CDR2: SGHRS, YFSETQ. V lost 7 bases, J lost 4 bases, and 14 bases lay in between. This CDR3 region has 13 residues.

This chain joins TRBV10-3 and TRBJ1-6; 9 bases are shared with TRBD1. The CDR3 runs 17 residues. V shed 2 bases and J 10 bases; nucleotides not matched to a gene: 12. The V gene's germline CDR1 is ENHRY and CDR2 SYGVKD. CDR3 sequence reads: CAISEHRQTGGRSPLHF. In DNA form, the CDR3 reads TGTGCCATCAGTGAGCACCGTCAGACAGGGGGGAGGTCACCCCTCCACTTT.

The chain is built from TRBV19 and TRBJ1-1; D is ambiguous. The CDR3 spans 15 residues. Trimming pared 7 bases from V and 6 bases from J, leaving 21 bases between. The germline gives CDR1 LNHDA, CDR2 SQIVND (reference sequence). The CDR3: CASTNGREWQAEAFF. The DNA of the CDR3 is TGTGCCAGTACCAATGGCCGGGAATGGCAGGCTGAAGCTTTCTTT. Filled out from reference TRBV19 and TRBJ1-1, the complete variable domain reads DGGITQSPKYLFRKEGQNVTLSCEQNLNHDAMYWYRQDPGQGLRLIYYSQIVNDFQKGDIAEGYSVSREKKESFPLTVTSAQKNPTAFYLCASTNGREWQAEAFFGQGTRLTVV.

This chain uses TRBV6-5 with TRBJ1-1, with D possibly being TRBD1 (5 bases). Trimming removed 2 bases at V and 5 bases at J, with 9 bases between. Germline CDR1 and CDR2: MNHEY and SVGAGI. The CDR3 is 13 residues long. CDR3 sequence reads: CASSYLGGTEAFF. CDR3 bases: TGTGCCAGCAGTTACCTCGGGGGGACTGAAGCTTTCTTT.

The rearrangement links TRBV5-5 to TRBJ1-5; 7 nucleotides align to TRBD1. Trimming took 3 bases from V and 0 from J; bases not matched to a gene: 3. The germline gives CDR1 SGHKS, CDR2 YYEKEE (reference sequence). CDR3 length: 15 residues. In nucleotides, the CDR3 is TGTGCCAGCAGCTGGGGACAGCATAGCAATCAGCCCCAGCATTTT. Encoded protein: CASSWGQHSNQPQHF.

The genes are TRBV28 and TRBJ1-5, with D possibly matching TRBD1 (5 bases). The CDR3 has 14 residues. Trimming took 3 bases from V and 1 from J, leaving 7 bases between them. In germline, CDR1 is MDHEN, CDR2 SYDVKM. DNA for the CDR3: TGTGCCAGCAGTTTCGGACAAAGCAATCAGCCCCAGCATTTT. Protein: CASSFGQSNQPQHF.

CDR3 sequence: CASSVTTGGRELFF. CDR3 in DNA: TGTGCCAGCAGCGTAACGACAGGGGGCAGGGAGCTGTTTTTT. The chain couples TRBV9 to TRBJ2-2, with TRBD1 identical over 10 bases. The trim removed 1 base at V and 9 bases at J, leaving 3 bases unmatched. Germline V lookup: CDR1 SGDLS, CDR2 YYNGEE. CDR3 length: 14 residues.

The genes are TRBV4-2 and TRBJ2-4; D might be TRBD2 (5 bases). The ends were cut back, 6 bases at V and 3 bases at J, with 15 bases in the middle. The CDR3 contains 15 residues. Germline CDR1 reads LGHNA; CDR2 reads YNFKEQ. The CDR3 DNA follows: TGTGCCAGCAGACAACAATTCCGGGGCAAAAACATTCAGTACTTC. Protein sequence: CASRQQFRGKNIQYF.

The V gene is TRBV29-1, the J gene TRBJ1-3, with D perhaps TRBD1 (6 bases). Trimming took off 8 bases at V and 3 bases at J, with 17 bases between the two ends. The CDR3 is 14 residues long. Germline V gives CDR1 SQVTM, CDR2 ANQGSEA. CDR3 region: CSITLDRLGNTIYF. Here the CDR3 DNA reads TGCAGCATCACTCTAGACAGGCTTGGAAACACCATATATTTT.

The V call is TRBV6-1, the J call TRBJ1-3; 8 nucleotides line up with TRBD1. Trimming cost V 4 bases and J 4 bases; bases outside gene matches: 9. The germline CDR1 and CDR2 sequences are MNHNS and SASEGT. There are 16 residues in the CDR3. This chain's CDR3 is CASSATWTGLGNTIYF. The CDR3 nucleotides read TGTGCCAGCAGTGCGACCTGGACAGGGCTAGGAAACACCATATATTTT.

The chain uses TRBV27 and TRBJ2-7, with 8 positions matching TRBD2. After removal of 8 bases from V and 4 bases from J, the junction contained 13 bases not matched to a gene. Germline values: CDR1 MNHEY, CDR2 SMNVEV (reference sequence). There are 15 residues in the CDR3. The CDR3 sequence is CASARSGGSLYEQYF. In DNA, the CDR3 is TGTGCCAGCGCCCGGTCGGGGGGGAGTCTTTACGAGCAGTACTTC.

This clone was picked up one time. The chain links TRBV7-9 to TRBJ1-2; a weak D match, TRBD1 (5 bases). Germline lookup yields CDR1 SEHNR and CDR2 FQNEAQ (reference sequence). The germline V and J ends were trimmed by 5 bases and 6 bases, with 25 bases remaining between them. The CDR3 is 17 residues long. The CDR3 DNA follows: TGTGCCAGCAGCCGCTCCGGGACCGGGGGAAAAAGACATGGCTACACCTTC. It is translated as CASSRSGTGGKRHGYTF.

The chain recombines TRBV2 with TRBJ2-1, with 7 bases lining up with TRBD2. Trimming cost V 8 bases and J 3 bases; bases outside gene matches: 10. The germline CDR1 and CDR2 sequences are SNHLY and FYNNEI. CDR3 length: 15 residues. CDR3: CASLFRRGNYNEQFF. CDR3 coding DNA: TGTGCCAGCCTGTTCCGGCGGGGGAACTACAATGAGCAGTTCTTC.

There are a few counts of this clone. The V gene is TRBV28, the J gene TRBJ1-2; no clear D. V was shortened by 3 bases and J by 4 bases, with 24 bases between the two germline ends. The CDR3 runs to 18 residues. CDR1 and CDR2 (germline): MDHEN, SYDVKM. CDR3 sequence: CASSFLLSQVGLPYGYTF. As DNA, the CDR3 is TGTGCCAGCAGTTTCCTCCTATCCCAAGTAGGCCTCCCCTATGGCTACACCTTC.

This clone showed up just once. The CDR3 DNA is TGTGCCAGCAGTGAAACTAGGAATAGCAATCAGCCCCAGCATTTT. It yields the protein CASSETRNSNQPQHF. V and J are TRBV2 and TRBJ1-5; D uncertain. V was clipped by 2 bases and J by 0 bases, with 8 bases between them. The V gene's germline CDR1 is SNHLY and CDR2 FYNNEI. CDR3 length: 15 amino acids.

The V call is TRBV5-4, the J call TRBJ1-1; D is unresolved. The CDR3 is made up of 12 amino acids. With 4 bases removed from V and 1 base from J, the gap between germline ends came to 5 bases. Germline values: CDR1 SGHNT, CDR2 YYREEE (reference sequence). The CDR3 sequence is CASSQRNTEAFF. DNA for the CDR3: TGTGCCAGCAGCCAACGGAACACTGAAGCTTTCTTT. The variable domain in full, completed from reference TRBV5-4 and TRBJ1-1, reads ETGVTQSPTHLIKTRGQQVTLRCSSQSGHNTVSWYQQALGQGPQFIFQYYREEENGRGNFPPRFSGLQFPNYSSELNVNALELDDSALYLCASSQRNTEAFFGQGTRLTVV.

This chain connects TRBV6-5 to TRBJ1-2; D possibly corresponds to TRBD1 (6 bases). The V gene's germline CDR1 is MNHEY and CDR2 SVGAGI. V shed 11 bases and J shed 0 bases, with 16 bases lying between them. The CDR3 has 14 residues. The DNA for the CDR3 is TGTGCCTCCCTAGCCTCAGGGGCTAACTATGGCTACACCTTC. Its protein is CASLASGANYGYTF.

A single count supports this clone. The V gene is TRBV19, the J gene TRBJ2-7, with 7 bases lining up with TRBD1. V lost 5 bases, J lost 0 bases, and 4 bases stayed unmatched. CDR3 size: 14 residues. Germline-derived CDR1 and CDR2 are LNHDA and SQIVND (reference sequence). CDR3 loop: CASSSGQSSYEQYF. CDR3 in DNA: TGTGCCAGTAGTTCGGGACAGAGCTCCTACGAGCAGTACTTC.

The rearrangement uses TRBV7-2 and TRBJ2-1; D uncertain. The CDR3 sequence is 13 residues long. Looked up from germline, CDR1 is SGHTA and CDR2 is FQGNSA. V was cut by 1 base and J by 5 bases, with 6 bases left in between. The CDR3 loop is CASSLGLDNEQFF. CDR3 nucleotides: TGTGCCAGCAGCTTAGGACTTGACAATGAGCAGTTCTTC. The whole variable domain, remainder taken from reference TRBV7-2 and TRBJ2-1, is GAGVSQSPSNKVTEKGKDVELRCDPISGHTALYWYRQSLGQGLEFLIYFQGNSAPDKSGLPSDRFSAERTGGSVSTLTIQRTQQEDSAVYLCASSLGLDNEQFFGPGTRLTVL.

The chain has TRBV19 and TRBJ1-3; weak D call: TRBD1 (6 bases). Germline CDR1 LNHDA, CDR2 SQIVND (reference sequence). The V gene lost 4 bases and the J gene lost 2 bases, with 12 bases spanning the gap. The CDR3 runs 15 residues. Here the CDR3 reads CASSNPGTTGNTIYF. The CDR3 region has the DNA TGTGCCAGTAGTAACCCCGGGACAACTGGAAACACCATATATTTT.

The V gene is TRBV15, the J gene TRBJ2-7, with D possibly being TRBD1 (5 bases). V was clipped by 5 bases and J by 7 bases, with 15 bases between them. From germline, CDR1 is LNHNV and CDR2 YYDKDF (reference sequence). The CDR3 has 13 amino acids. CDR3 region: CATSLKGVGEQYF. The CDR3 DNA reads TGTGCCACCAGCCTCAAAGGGGTGGGAGAGCAGTACTTC.

The gene calls are TRBV2 and TRBJ1-1; possible D gene TRBD1, 5 bases. This CDR3 has 13 residues. The V gene lost 7 bases and the J gene lost 0 bases, with 9 bases spanning the gap. CDR1 is SNHLY and CDR2 is FYNNEI in the germline V gene. CDR3 nucleotides: TGTGCCAGCACCTTAGGGGTGAACACTGAAGCTTTCTTT. As protein: CASTLGVNTEAFF.